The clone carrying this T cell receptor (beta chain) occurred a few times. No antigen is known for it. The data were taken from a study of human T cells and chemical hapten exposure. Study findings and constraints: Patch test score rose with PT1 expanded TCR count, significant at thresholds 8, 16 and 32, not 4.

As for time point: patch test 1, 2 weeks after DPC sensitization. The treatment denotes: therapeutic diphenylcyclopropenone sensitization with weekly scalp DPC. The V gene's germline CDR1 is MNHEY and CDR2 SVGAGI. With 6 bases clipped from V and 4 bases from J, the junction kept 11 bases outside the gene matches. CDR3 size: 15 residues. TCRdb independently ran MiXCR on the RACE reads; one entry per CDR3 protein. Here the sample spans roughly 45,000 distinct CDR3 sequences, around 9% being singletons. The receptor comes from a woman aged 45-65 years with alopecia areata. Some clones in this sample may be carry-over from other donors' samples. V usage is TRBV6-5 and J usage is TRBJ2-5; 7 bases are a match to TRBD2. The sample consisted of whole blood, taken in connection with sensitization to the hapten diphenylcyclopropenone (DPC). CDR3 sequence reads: CASRPTFGGRETQYF. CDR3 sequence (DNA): TGTGCCAGCAGGCCCACCTTCGGCGGGAGAGAGACCCAGTACTTC.